A selection of T cell receptor beta chains follows, all from one sample in a study of early T cells in non-severe SARS-CoV-2 infection. TCRdb used MiXCR to reprocess the 5' RACE reads, holding one entry per CDR3 protein. The table records around 80,000 distinct CDR3 sequences, roughly 12% of them present only once. Specimen: whole blood. These receptors all come from an adult who was a healthcare worker with PCR-confirmed SARS-CoV-2 infection or an uninfected control (not recorded which). Both conserved end residues are part of each CDR3. D genes are given only for firm matches. Size is omitted from some rows. Given values are once, few, many or a class for expanded clones.

d_gene	j_gene	v_gene	abundance	CDR3aa	CDR3nt
-	TRBJ2-1	TRBV30	many	CASGSGPYNEQFF	TGTGCCTCCGGGTCGGGGCCCTACAATGAGCAGTTCTTC
-	TRBJ2-7	TRBV28	few	CASTQGGTNYEQYF	TGTGCCAGCACTCAGGGCGGAACCAACTACGAGCAGTACTTC
-	TRBJ2-5	TRBV5-4	-	CASSSGQRQETQYF	TGTGCCAGCAGCTCAGGACAGCGGCAAGAGACCCAGTACTTC
TRBD1	TRBJ1-2	TRBV14	many	CASSQDRAYGYTF	TGTGCCAGCAGCCAGGACAGGGCCTATGGCTACACCTTC
TRBD2	TRBJ2-1	TRBV27	-	CASSLPSSGRGHEQFF	TGTGCCAGCAGTCTTCCCTCTAGCGGGAGGGGCCATGAGCAGTTCTTC
TRBD2	TRBJ2-7	TRBV20-1	many	CSARTSGVSYEQYF	TGCAGTGCGAGGACTAGCGGGGTCTCCTACGAGCAGTACTTC
-	TRBJ2-2	TRBV23-1	few	CASVRAATGELFF	TGCGCCAGCGTTCGGGCCGCCACCGGGGAGCTGTTTTTT
TRBD2	TRBJ2-7	TRBV27	few	CASSLRGRAEYEQYF	TGTGCCAGCAGTTTACGGGGGAGGGCCGAGTACGAGCAGTACTTC
-	TRBJ1-1	TRBV4-1	many	CASSQGGGITEAFF	TGCGCCAGCAGCCAAGGCGGGGGCATCACTGAAGCTTTCTTT
TRBD2	TRBJ2-7	TRBV7-8	-	CASSPRTSGNYEQYF	TGTGCCAGCAGCCCCCGGACTAGCGGGAACTACGAGCAGTACTTC
-	TRBJ2-3	TRBV9	-	CASSSLGRTDTQYF	TGTGCCAGCAGCTCCCTGGGGCGCACAGATACGCAGTATTTT
-	TRBJ2-2	TRBV7-8	few	CASSPTVTLTGELFF	TGTGCCAGCAGCCCAACTGTGACCTTAACCGGGGAGCTGTTTTTT
-	TRBJ2-7	TRBV20-1	few	CSARSGRASSYEQYF	TGCAGTGCTAGGTCCGGGCGGGCGAGCTCCTACGAGCAGTACTTC
-	TRBJ2-7	TRBV20-1	few	CSAREAGYEQYF	TGCAGTGCTAGGGAGGCTGGGTACGAGCAGTACTTC
-	TRBJ1-1	TRBV10-1	few	CASSESGTTEAFF	TGCGCCAGCAGTGAGTCGGGGACAACTGAAGCTTTCTTT
-	TRBJ1-3	TRBV28	-	CASSFHGNTIYF	TGTGCCAGCAGTTTCCATGGAAACACCATATATTTT
TRBD2	TRBJ2-1	TRBV7-6	many	CASSPWAGDEQFF	TGTGCCAGCAGTCCCTGGGCGGGGGATGAGCAGTTCTTC
-	TRBJ1-6	TRBV7-9	-	CASSFTGMGNSPLHF	TGTGCCAGCAGCTTTACAGGGATGGGTAATTCGCCCCTCCACTTT
-	TRBJ2-7	TRBV7-6	many	CARGREQYF	TGTGCCAGGGGGCGCGAGCAGTACTTC
-	TRBJ2-5	TRBV18	many	CASSPQRETQYF	TGTGCCAGCTCACCTCAGAGGGAGACCCAGTACTTC
-	TRBJ1-1	TRBV20-1	many	CSARDLGETEAFF	TGCAGTGCTAGAGATCTGGGGGAAACTGAAGCTTTCTTT
-	TRBJ1-2	TRBV10-2	many	CASSNQDSYGYTF	TGCGCCAGCAGCAACCAGGACTCCTATGGCTACACCTTC
-	TRBJ2-3	TRBV5-5	few	CASSLTSMRATDTQYF	TGTGCCAGCAGCTTGACGTCGATGAGGGCCACAGATACGCAGTATTTT
TRBD1	TRBJ2-7	TRBV28	few	CASSGQGLYEQYF	TGTGCCAGTTCGGGACAGGGGTTGTACGAGCAGTACTTC
-	TRBJ1-1	TRBV29-1	few	CTGWGNTEAFF	TGCACGGGTTGGGGGAACACTGAAGCTTTCTTT
TRBD2	TRBJ2-3	TRBV5-1	-	CASSYIAGPTDTQYF	TGCGCCAGCAGCTATATAGCGGGCCCCACAGATACGCAGTATTTT
-	TRBJ1-3	TRBV10-3	-	CAISESRVENTIYF	TGTGCCATCAGTGAGTCAAGGGTAGAAAACACCATATATTTT
-	TRBJ2-2	TRBV20-1	few	CSARDLAPGELFF	TGCAGTGCTAGAGACTTGGCCCCCGGGGAGCTGTTTTTT
-	TRBJ1-1	TRBV6-5	-	CASQMNTEAFF	TGTGCCAGCCAGATGAACACTGAAGCTTTCTTT
-	TRBJ2-6	TRBV7-3	-	CASSRRHSGANVLTF	TGTGCCAGCAGTAGACGGCACTCTGGGGCCAACGTCCTGACTTTC
-	TRBJ1-1	TRBV9	many	CASSPDAGDTEAFF	TGTGCCAGCAGCCCAGACGCAGGGGACACTGAAGCTTTCTTT
TRBD1	TRBJ1-1	TRBV18	few	CASSPQGGVEAFF	TGTGCCAGCTCACCCCAGGGGGGGGTTGAAGCTTTCTTT
-	TRBJ1-1	TRBV29-1	many	CSVEQNTEAFF	TGCAGCGTTGAACAGAACACTGAAGCTTTCTTT
-	TRBJ2-5	TRBV20-1	many	CSATGRGLETQYF	TGCAGTGCTACAGGACGGGGCCTAGAGACCCAGTACTTC
-	TRBJ1-1	TRBV30	few	CARSARGEAFF	TGTGCCCGGAGTGCGCGGGGTGAAGCTTTCTTT
-	TRBJ1-4	TRBV7-2	few	CASSKNGRGNEKLFF	TGTGCCAGCAGCAAAAACGGGAGAGGGAATGAAAAACTGTTTTTT
-	TRBJ1-3	TRBV13	-	CASSFKGLGSGNTIYF	TGTGCCAGCAGCTTCAAGGGGCTCGGCTCTGGAAACACCATATATTTT
-	TRBJ2-1	TRBV3-1	-	CASSLLAYEQFF	TGTGCCAGCAGCCTCCTAGCGTACGAGCAGTTCTTC
-	TRBJ2-7	TRBV2	-	CASTTEIYEQYF	TGTGCCAGCACCACAGAAATTTACGAGCAGTACTTC
-	TRBJ2-2	TRBV7-6	-	CASNGLAGELFF	TGTGCCAGCAACGGGCTCGCCGGGGAGCTGTTTTTT
-	TRBJ1-2	TRBV5-5	many	CASSNQDPGYTF	TGTGCCAGCAGCAATCAGGATCCTGGCTACACCTTC
-	TRBJ2-3	TRBV28	-	CATRRAGDTQYF	TGTGCCACGAGGAGGGCCGGAGATACGCAGTATTTT
-	TRBJ2-7	TRBV9	few	CASSATLSGPGWEDEQYF	TGTGCCAGCAGCGCGACCCTTTCCGGTCCGGGCTGGGAGGACGAGCAGTACTTC
TRBD2	TRBJ2-7	TRBV5-1	many	CASSLGPIAGASYEQYF	TGCGCCAGCAGCTTGGGGCCGATAGCGGGCGCTAGCTACGAGCAGTACTTC
-	TRBJ2-5	TRBV5-1	-	CASSSGEKGETQYF	TGCGCCAGCAGCTCGGGGGAAAAAGGCGAGACCCAGTACTTC
-	TRBJ2-7	TRBV7-9	few	CASSLWWAGQNYEQYF	TGTGCCAGCAGCTTATGGTGGGCAGGGCAAAACTACGAGCAGTACTTC
-	TRBJ2-1	TRBV3-1	few	CASSPLSGILNEQFF	TGTGCCAGCAGCCCCCTGTCCGGGATCTTGAATGAGCAGTTCTTC
TRBD2	TRBJ2-7	TRBV7-3	few	CASSPDPGTSGGASYEQYF	TGTGCCAGCAGCCCCGACCCCGGGACTAGCGGGGGGGCATCCTACGAGCAGTACTTC
-	TRBJ2-1	TRBV5-5	many	CASSSARAVRGLRDEQFF	TGTGCCAGCAGTTCAGCCCGAGCGGTGAGGGGTTTAAGGGATGAGCAGTTCTTC
TRBD2	TRBJ2-2	TRBV7-6	-	CASSPMGLAGTTGELFF	TGTGCCAGCAGCCCCATGGGACTAGCGGGGACCACCGGGGAGCTGTTTTTT
-	TRBJ2-4	TRBV2	few	CASRAQGNIQYF	TGTGCCAGCAGGGCACAAGGTAACATTCAGTACTTC
-	TRBJ1-4	TRBV27	few	CASSSRQYRKEREKLFF	TGTGCCAGCAGTTCAAGGCAGTACAGAAAAGAGCGTGAAAAACTGTTTTTT